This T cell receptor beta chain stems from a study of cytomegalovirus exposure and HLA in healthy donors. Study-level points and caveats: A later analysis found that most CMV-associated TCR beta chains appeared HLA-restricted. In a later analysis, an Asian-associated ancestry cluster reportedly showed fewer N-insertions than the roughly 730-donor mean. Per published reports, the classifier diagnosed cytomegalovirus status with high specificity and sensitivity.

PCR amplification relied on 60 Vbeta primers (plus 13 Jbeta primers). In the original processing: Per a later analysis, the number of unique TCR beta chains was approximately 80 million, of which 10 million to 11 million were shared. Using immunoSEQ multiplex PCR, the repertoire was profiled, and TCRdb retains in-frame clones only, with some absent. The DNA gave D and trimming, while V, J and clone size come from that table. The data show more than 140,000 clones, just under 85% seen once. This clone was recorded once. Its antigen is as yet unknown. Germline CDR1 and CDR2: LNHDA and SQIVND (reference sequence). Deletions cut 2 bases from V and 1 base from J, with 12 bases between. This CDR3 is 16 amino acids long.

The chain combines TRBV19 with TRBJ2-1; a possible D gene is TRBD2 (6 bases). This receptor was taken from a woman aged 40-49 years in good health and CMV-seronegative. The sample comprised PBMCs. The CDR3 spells CASSITGETSYNEQFF. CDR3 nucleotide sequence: TGTGCCAGTAGTATAACGGGAGAGACATCCTACAATGAGCAGTTCTTC.